The clone carrying this T cell receptor (beta chain) was counted a few times. Antigen unknown. This entry comes from a study of identical twins. In germline, CDR1 is SGHTA, CDR2 FQGTGA. The CDR3 contains 15 residues. V shed 2 bases and J 11 bases; nucleotides not matched to a gene: 11. Points from the study as a whole: Not following the same donors, the study drew its conclusions from cross-sectional statistical analysis.

TCRdb passed the 5' RACE reads through MiXCR, listing each CDR3 protein once. The sample includes roughly 690,000 distinct CDR3 sequences, approximately 21% seen only once; the top ten take around 4.4%. This sample also belongs to another study, concerning T cells expressing NK-cell markers. As that study records: Eight donors were sequenced, of whom seven were HCMV-seropositive, while the remaining one was HCMV-seronegative.

The sample comprised PBMCs. The TCR sequence derives from a young woman in good health. The rearrangement joins TRBV7-3 to TRBJ2-1, with TRBD2 matching over 8 bases. CDR3 bases: TGTGCCAGCAGCTTAGCGGGGGGCTCGATTTTTCAGCAGTTCTTC. Amino acids: CASSLAGGSIFQQFF. The full variable domain, rest sourced from reference TRBV7-3 and TRBJ2-1, is GAGVSQTPSNKVTEKGKYVELRCDPISGHTALYWYRQSLGQGPEFLIYFQGTGAADDSGLPNDRFFAVRPEGSVSTLKIQRTERGDSAVYLCASSLAGGSIFQQFFGPGTRLTVL.